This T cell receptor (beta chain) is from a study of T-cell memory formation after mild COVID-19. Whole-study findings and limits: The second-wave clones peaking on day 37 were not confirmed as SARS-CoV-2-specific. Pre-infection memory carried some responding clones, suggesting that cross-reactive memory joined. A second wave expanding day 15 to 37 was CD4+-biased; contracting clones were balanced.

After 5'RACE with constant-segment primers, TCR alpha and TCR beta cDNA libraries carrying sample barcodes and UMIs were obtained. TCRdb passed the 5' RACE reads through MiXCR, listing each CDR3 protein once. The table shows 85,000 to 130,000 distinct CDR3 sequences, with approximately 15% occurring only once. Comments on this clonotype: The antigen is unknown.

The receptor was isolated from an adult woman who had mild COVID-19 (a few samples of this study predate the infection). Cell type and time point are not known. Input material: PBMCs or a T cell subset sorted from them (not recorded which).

The CDR3 DNA reads as TGTGCCAGCAGGCCACTAGACCTCACAGATACGCAGTATTTT. It specifies CASRPLDLTDTQYF. The rearrangement joins TRBV12-3 or TRBV12-4 to TRBJ2-3, with D possibly being TRBD2 (5 bases). The V end was cut by 6 bases, the J end by 2 bases, with 12 bases between. The CDR3 extends over 14 amino acids.